The present entry profiles one T cell receptor (beta chain) with its context. Its antigen remains unknown. The sample is drawn from a study of molecular identifiers for immune sequencing clone quantification. Study as a whole: Five portions were made in replicates from RNA of 20,000 or 100,000 naive CD8 cells, and four underwent sequencing.

Whole-study results and caveats: Over 97% of effector molecules, but under 1% in naive cells, were held by clones with more than 20 RNA copies.

V was pared by 0 bases and J by 3 bases, with 16 bases of the junction left unmatched. Germline V gene sequence: CDR1 MNHEY, CDR2 SVGEGT. The CDR3 contains 19 residues. With listed TCR primers and previously described methods, bulk TCR libraries were prepared. MiXCR, applied by TCRdb to the PCR reads, yields one record per CDR3 protein. The sample yields about 300,000 distinct CDR3 sequences, roughly a fifth seen once. The TCR sequence derives from a human donor in good health. Some libraries in this study had Jurkat cell RNA spiked in. Sequencing input: naive CD8+ T cells from blood, with Jurkat cell RNA spiked in. The subset here: FACS-sorted CD8+CD4-CCR7+CD45RA+ naive T cells. This chain uses TRBV6-2 or TRBV6-3 with TRBJ1-1; 7 bases map to TRBD1. CDR3 region: CASSYSLTGSPAGDTEAFF. In nucleotides, the CDR3 is TGTGCCAGCAGTTACTCCCTGACAGGGAGTCCCGCGGGGGACACTGAAGCTTTCTTT.